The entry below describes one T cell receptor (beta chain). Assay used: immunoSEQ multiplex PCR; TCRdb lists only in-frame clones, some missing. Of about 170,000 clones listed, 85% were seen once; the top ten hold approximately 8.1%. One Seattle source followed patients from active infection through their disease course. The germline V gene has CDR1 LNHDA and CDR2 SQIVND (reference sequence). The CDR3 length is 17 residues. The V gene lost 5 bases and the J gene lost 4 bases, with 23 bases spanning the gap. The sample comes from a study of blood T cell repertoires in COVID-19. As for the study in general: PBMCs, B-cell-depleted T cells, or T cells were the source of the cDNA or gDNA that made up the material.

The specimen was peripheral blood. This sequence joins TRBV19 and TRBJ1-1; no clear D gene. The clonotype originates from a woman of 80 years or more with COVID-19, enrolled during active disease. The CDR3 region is CASSYLSGNIIPTEAFF. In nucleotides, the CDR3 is TGTGCCAGTAGTTACTTGTCGGGTAACATTATCCCCACTGAAGCTTTCTTT.